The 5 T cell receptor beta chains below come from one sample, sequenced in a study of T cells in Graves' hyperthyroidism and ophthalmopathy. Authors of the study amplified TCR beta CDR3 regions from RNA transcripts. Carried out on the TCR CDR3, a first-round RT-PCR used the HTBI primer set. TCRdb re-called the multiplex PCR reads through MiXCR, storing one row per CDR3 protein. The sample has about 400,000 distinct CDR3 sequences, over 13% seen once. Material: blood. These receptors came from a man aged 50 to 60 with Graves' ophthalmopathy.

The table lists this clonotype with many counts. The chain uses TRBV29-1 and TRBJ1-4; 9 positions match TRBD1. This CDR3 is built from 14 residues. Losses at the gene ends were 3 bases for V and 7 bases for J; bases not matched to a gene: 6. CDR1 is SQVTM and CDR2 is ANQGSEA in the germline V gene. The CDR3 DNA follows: TGCAGCGTTGATGGGGACAGGGAAGGTGAAAAACTGTTTTTT. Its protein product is CSVDGDREGEKLFF.

The CDR3 coding sequence is TGTGCCAGCAGAGCGACAGGGGATCCATCCACTGAAGCTTTCTTT. Protein: CASRATGDPSTEAFF. The V call is TRBV12-3 or TRBV12-4, the J call TRBJ1-1, with TRBD1 matching over 8 bases. The CDR3 has 15 amino acids. The junction had 10 bases not matched to a gene; V was cut back by 6 bases and J by 4 bases.

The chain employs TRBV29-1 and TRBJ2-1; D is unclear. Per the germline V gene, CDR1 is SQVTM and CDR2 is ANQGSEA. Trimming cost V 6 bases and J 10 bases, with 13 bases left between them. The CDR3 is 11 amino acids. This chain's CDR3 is CSVEMHREQFF. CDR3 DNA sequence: TGCAGCGTGGAAATGCACCGCGAGCAGTTCTTC.

For the CDR3, the DNA is TGTGCCAGCGCCCGGGGATTGGGTGGCGGAAACACCATATATTTT. This translates into CASARGLGGGNTIYF. This sequence joins TRBV28 and TRBJ1-3; D gene uncertain. V was pared by 8 bases and J by 4 bases, with 18 bases between. The CDR3 covers 15 residues. CDR1 is MDHEN, CDR2 SYDVKM, per germline.

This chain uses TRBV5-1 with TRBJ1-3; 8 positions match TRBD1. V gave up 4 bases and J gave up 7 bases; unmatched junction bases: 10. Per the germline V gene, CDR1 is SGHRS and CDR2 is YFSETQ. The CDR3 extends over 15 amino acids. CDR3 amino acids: CASSAEGQAGNTIYF. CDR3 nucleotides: TGCGCCAGCAGCGCCGAGGGACAGGCGGGGAACACCATATATTTT.